The rows below give T cell receptor beta chains drawn from one sample of a study of response to subunit inactivated influenza vaccine. MiXCR, run by TCRdb on the RT-PCR reads, gives a single entry per CDR3 protein. The data hold approximately 700,000 distinct CDR3 sequences, with around 16% observed a single time. The sample here was PBMCs from blood, taken roughly 13 days after vaccination. The receptor set was obtained from a man in his fifties who received an inactivated influenza vaccine. Each CDR3 is given with its conserved first and last residue. The D gene is left open where the match is weak. The size of a clone is reported for some rows only, either as once, few or many, or as a class for expanded clones.

size,D,J,length,V,CDR3,DNA
.,.,TRBJ1-4,13,TRBV7-2,CASSIGRNEKLFF,TGTGCCAGCAGCATCGGACGCAATGAAAAACTGTTTTTT
few,.,TRBJ2-3,13,TRBV24-1,CATGVGRTDTQYF,TGTGCCACCGGAGTAGGGCGCACAGATACGCAGTATTTT
few,.,TRBJ1-4,15,TRBV7-9,CASSRRTATNEKLFF,TGTGCCAGCAGCCGTAGGACCGCAACTAATGAAAAACTGTTTTTT
.,TRBD2,TRBJ2-7,14,TRBV12-3/TRBV12-4,CASTPGLAGSEQYF,TGTGCCAGCACCCCGGGACTAGCGGGAAGTGAGCAGTACTTC
.,.,TRBJ1-3,14,TRBV12-3/TRBV12-4,CASSFLGSGNTIYF,TGTGCCAGCAGTTTCCTGGGCTCTGGAAACACCATATATTTT
.,.,TRBJ2-7,15,TRBV12-3/TRBV12-4,CASTPRGGKTYEQYF,TGTGCCAGCACCCCCCGGGGTGGGAAGACCTACGAGCAGTACTTC
.,TRBD2,TRBJ2-1,14,TRBV5-1,CASSELAGANEQFF,TGCGCCAGCAGCGAACTAGCGGGGGCTAATGAGCAGTTCTTC
.,.,TRBJ2-2,17,TRBV12-3/TRBV12-4,CASSLRWDWRGTGELFF,TGTGCCAGCAGTCTCCGTTGGGACTGGCGGGGCACCGGGGAGCTGTTTTTT
.,.,TRBJ1-1,13,TRBV28,CASAAARNTEAFF,TGTGCCAGCGCAGCGGCCAGGAACACTGAAGCTTTCTTT
.,.,TRBJ2-2,12,TRBV29-1,CSVGLRTGELFF,TGCAGCGTTGGCCTTAGAACCGGGGAGCTGTTTTTT
.,.,TRBJ1-2,16,TRBV7-2,CASSSGRAERTYGYTF,TGTGCCAGCAGTTCAGGGAGGGCTGAGAGGACCTATGGCTACACCTTC
few,.,TRBJ1-1,14,TRBV6-2/TRBV6-3,CASSYLGSNTEAFF,TGTGCCAGCAGCTACCTAGGATCAAACACTGAAGCTTTCTTT
few,TRBD2,TRBJ2-1,15,TRBV11-2,CASSLAGGNYNEQFF,TGTGCCAGCAGCTTAGCGGGGGGGAACTACAATGAGCAGTTCTTC
few,TRBD2,TRBJ2-6,16,TRBV10-2,CASREGLVTGANVLTF,TGCGCCAGCCGTGAAGGACTAGTAACTGGGGCCAACGTCCTGACTTTC
few,.,TRBJ2-7,13,TRBV10-3,CAISVPDSYEQYF,TGTGCCATCAGTGTTCCGGATTCCTACGAGCAGTACTTC
.,.,TRBJ2-7,12,TRBV25-1,CASSERWGEQYF,TGTGCCAGCAGTGAGAGGTGGGGCGAGCAGTACTTC
few,.,TRBJ2-3,16,TRBV27,CASSLNRAGTAWDQYF,TGTGCCAGCAGTTTAAACAGGGCAGGCACTGCCTGGGATCAGTATTTT
many,TRBD2,TRBJ2-1,13,TRBV7-2,CASSLAAGNWGFF,TGTGCCAGCAGCTTAGCAGCGGGGAACTGGGGGTTCTTC
few,.,TRBJ1-3,14,TRBV12-3/TRBV12-4,CASSPTVSGNTIYF,TGTGCCAGCAGTCCTACAGTATCTGGAAACACCATATATTTT
few,.,TRBJ2-1,15,TRBV14,CASSLYSGSYNEQFF,TGTGCCAGCAGCCTATACTCCGGAAGCTACAATGAGCAGTTCTTC
.,.,TRBJ2-7,14,TRBV28,CASSFAGSTYEQYF,TGTGCCAGCAGTTTCGCGGGGAGTACTTACGAGCAGTACTTC
.,TRBD2,TRBJ2-1,16,TRBV14,CASSPLAGGLSDEQFF,TGTGCCAGCAGCCCTCTAGCGGGAGGGCTTAGCGATGAGCAGTTCTTC
few,TRBD2,TRBJ2-1,15,TRBV20-1,CSARGLAGGRNEQFF,TGCAGTGCTAGAGGGCTAGCGGGAGGCCGGAATGAGCAGTTCTTC
many,.,TRBJ2-5,11,TRBV3-1,CASSQVETQYF,TGTGCCAGCAGCCAAGTAGAGACCCAGTACTTC
.,TRBD2,TRBJ2-1,14,TRBV20-1,CSAQGLAGGNEQFF,TGCAGTGCTCAGGGACTAGCGGGGGGAAATGAGCAGTTCTTC
.,.,TRBJ2-2,15,TRBV7-6,CASSLSTPTAGELFF,TGTGCCAGCAGCTTATCGACACCTACCGCCGGGGAGCTGTTTTTT
.,.,TRBJ2-6,16,TRBV5-6,CASSLVRFSGANVLTF,TGTGCCAGCAGCTTGGTACGGTTCTCTGGGGCCAACGTCCTGACTTTC
.,.,TRBJ1-1,16,TRBV7-9,CASSPREARMNTEAFF,TGTGCCAGCAGCCCCCGAGAGGCGAGGATGAACACTGAAGCTTTCTTT
few,TRBD1,TRBJ2-5,13,TRBV2,CASTGQPQETQYF,TGTGCCAGCACGGGACAGCCCCAAGAGACCCAGTACTTC
few,.,TRBJ1-6,14,TRBV5-1,CASSPDSNNSPLHF,TGCGCCAGCAGCCCAGACTCGAATAATTCACCCCTCCACTTT
few,TRBD1,TRBJ2-7,15,TRBV6-2/TRBV6-3,CASRERGQGWLEQYF,TGTGCCAGCAGAGAGAGGGGACAGGGATGGCTCGAGCAGTACTTC
.,TRBD2,TRBJ2-1,15,TRBV30,CAWSRRGNSFNEQFF,TGTGCCTGGAGTAGGCGGGGGAATTCGTTCAATGAGCAGTTCTTC
.,.,TRBJ2-7,15,TRBV25-1,CASSEYGDGRHEQYF,TGTGCCAGCAGTGAATACGGGGACGGTCGCCACGAGCAGTACTTC
few,.,TRBJ2-4,15,TRBV12-3/TRBV12-4,CASSLAVQVKNIQYF,TGTGCCAGCAGTTTAGCCGTACAGGTCAAAAACATTCAGTACTTC
.,TRBD1,TRBJ2-7,15,TRBV5-8,CASSLVRTGGAEQYF,TGTGCCAGCAGCTTGGTACGGACAGGGGGCGCCGAGCAGTACTTC
few,TRBD2,TRBJ2-1,15,TRBV6-1,CASRRASGGNNEQFF,TGTGCCAGCAGGAGAGCTAGCGGGGGGAACAATGAGCAGTTCTTC
few,.,TRBJ1-2,18,TRBV5-1,CASSLEFVGTTSNYGYTF,TGCGCCAGCAGCTTGGAGTTTGTCGGGACAACTTCTAACTATGGCTACACCTTC
few,.,TRBJ2-1,15,TRBV6-1,CARFRCGSSYNEQFF,TGTGCCAGGTTCCGTTGCGGAAGCTCCTACAATGAGCAGTTCTTC
.,TRBD2,TRBJ2-1,16,TRBV20-1,CSAPADPGLRYNEQFF,TGCAGTGCTCCGGCCGATCCGGGACTACGCTACAATGAGCAGTTCTTC
.,.,TRBJ2-2,13,TRBV18,CASSGRESGELFF,TGTGCCAGCTCGGGCAGGGAATCCGGGGAGCTGTTTTTT
.,TRBD1,TRBJ1-4,12,TRBV29-1,CSGGQTNEKLFF,TGCAGCGGGGGACAGACGAATGAAAAACTGTTTTTT
few,.,TRBJ2-7,11,TRBV29-1,CSAQDSSEQYF,TGCAGCGCCCAAGACAGTTCCGAGCAGTACTTC
few,.,TRBJ2-1,15,TRBV4-3,CASSHQMVGNNEQFF,TGCGCCAGCAGCCATCAAATGGTGGGTAACAATGAGCAGTTCTTC
.,.,TRBJ2-5,13,TRBV20-1,CSAIGQNQETQYF,TGCAGTGCGATTGGACAGAACCAAGAGACCCAGTACTTC
.,.,TRBJ1-2,14,TRBV7-2,CASRSGGLDYGYTF,TGTGCCAGCAGATCGGGGGGCTTGGACTATGGCTACACCTTC
few,.,TRBJ1-5,18,TRBV6-2/TRBV6-3,CASSFAFSRVLSNQPQHF,TGTGCCAGCAGTTTCGCATTCTCCCGGGTCCTTAGCAATCAGCCCCAGCATTTT
.,.,TRBJ1-6,13,TRBV4-2,CASSQGIEKPLHF,TGTGCCAGCAGCCAAGGGATCGAAAAACCCCTCCACTTT
.,.,TRBJ2-1,17,TRBV6-2/TRBV6-3,CASSYSTGGDPYNEQFF,TGTGCCAGCAGTTACTCGACGGGCGGGGACCCCTACAATGAGCAGTTCTTC
once,.,TRBJ2-3,17,TRBV11-3,CASTSRGSRVPPITQYF,TGTGCCAGCACCTCTAGGGGAAGCAGGGTTCCGCCGATTACGCAGTATTTT
.,.,TRBJ2-3,16,TRBV27,CASSNTGPTSTDTQYF,TGTGCCAGCAGTAATACAGGGCCAACTAGCACAGATACGCAGTATTTT
.,.,TRBJ2-1,18,TRBV15,CATSRDFRSFGSYNEQFF,TGTGCCACCAGCAGAGATTTCCGAAGCTTTGGCTCCTACAATGAGCAGTTCTTC
few,TRBD1,TRBJ1-1,15,TRBV2,CASRAQGVGTAEAFF,TGTGCCAGCAGGGCACAGGGGGTAGGGACAGCTGAAGCTTTCTTT
.,.,TRBJ2-2,13,TRBV3-1,CASSHGGPGELFF,TGTGCCAGCAGCCACGGAGGGCCCGGGGAGCTGTTTTTT
.,.,TRBJ1-1,12,TRBV6-2/TRBV6-3,CASTRTQGEAFF,TGTGCCAGCACCCGGACCCAGGGTGAAGCTTTCTTT
.,.,TRBJ2-7,13,TRBV11-2,CASSRLDSYEQYF,TGTGCCAGCAGCCGTTTGGACTCCTACGAGCAGTACTTC
.,.,TRBJ2-6,14,TRBV5-1,CASSLVLGANVLTF,TGCGCCAGCAGCTTGGTTCTTGGGGCCAACGTCCTGACTTTC
.,.,TRBJ1-4,13,TRBV18,CASSPVGAEKLFF,TGTGCCAGCTCACCGGTTGGGGCGGAAAAACTGTTTTTT
.,.,TRBJ1-1,15,TRBV18,CASSLHHDLNTEAFF,TGTGCCAGCTCACTACATCATGACCTGAACACTGAAGCTTTCTTT
.,TRBD2,TRBJ2-7,15,TRBV3-1,CASSQLGLAGGEQYF,TGTGCCAGCAGCCAACTGGGACTAGCGGGAGGAGAGCAGTACTTC